The clone carrying this T cell receptor (beta chain) has more than one count but fewer than ten. The entry originates in a study of early T cells in non-severe SARS-CoV-2 infection. Researchers attached unique molecular identifiers to individual cDNA molecules. TCRdb re-derived calls from the 5' RACE reads in MiXCR, one entry per CDR3 protein. The repertoire holds about 77,000 distinct CDR3 sequences, with roughly 12% as singletons. Germline V lookup: CDR1 LGHNA, CDR2 YNFKEQ. Trimming removed 0 bases at V and 7 bases at J, with 12 bases between. The CDR3 consists of 14 residues. The rearrangement joins TRBV4-2 to TRBJ1-2; maybe TRBD1 (5 bases). Sequencing used whole blood, obtained at baseline. This TCR came from an adult who was a healthcare worker with PCR-confirmed SARS-CoV-2 infection or an uninfected control (not recorded which). The donor label of this sample is uncertain. CDR3 sequence: CASSQDPGLGGYTF. CDR3 nucleotides: TGTGCCAGCAGCCAAGATCCGGGGCTTGGTGGCTACACCTTC.